A single sample is the source of the 27 T cell receptor beta chains below, sequenced in a study of blood T cell repertoires in COVID-19. TCRdb's copy holds only in-frame clones and misses some; the assay was immunoSEQ multiplex PCR. The sample has around 100,000 clones, 75% to 90% seen once. Sequencing used peripheral blood. These receptors all come from a woman aged 80 or over with acute or convalescent COVID-19.

This chain links TRBV15 with TRBJ2-5; D is possibly TRBD2 (5 bases). The CDR3 spans 14 residues. V lost 1 base to trimming and J lost 2 bases, with 8 bases between them. From germline, CDR1 is LNHNV and CDR2 YYDKDF (reference sequence). The CDR3 reads CATSRGLAQETQYF. The CDR3 DNA sequence: TGTGCCACCAGCAGAGGGCTAGCTCAAGAGACCCAGTACTTC.

This clone was recorded once. The chain employs TRBV7-8 and TRBJ1-2; possible D gene TRBD1, 6 bases. The germline V gene encodes CDR1 SGHVS and CDR2 FQNEAQ. The CDR3 extends over 15 amino acids. V gave up 5 bases and J gave up 5 bases, with 18 bases separating them. CDR3 DNA sequence: TGTGCCAGCAGCCCTCGGACAGAGGCAGGGTATGGCTACACCTTC. It specifies CASSPRTEAGYGYTF.

CDR3 loop: CASSGDRVASPLHF. As DNA, the CDR3 is TGCGCCAGCAGCGGGGACAGGGTGGCTTCACCCCTCCACTTT. The V and J genes are TRBV5-1 and TRBJ1-6; 9 positions match TRBD1. The ends lost 4 bases at V and 9 bases at J; junction bases unmatched: 5. Germline-derived CDR1 and CDR2 are SGHRS and YFSETQ. The CDR3 runs to 14 residues.

This clone was observed a handful of times. The chain links TRBV4-3 to TRBJ2-2, with a tentative D call TRBD2 (5 bases). The CDR3 sequence is 15 residues long. Germline V gene lookup returns CDR1 LGHNA and CDR2 YSLEER. Between the trimmed V and J ends, which lost 0 bases and 6 bases, there was a span of 11 bases. CDR3: CASSQDQRGAGELFF. CDR3 bases: TGCGCCAGCAGCCAAGACCAACGGGGTGCCGGGGAGCTGTTTTTT.

The V call is TRBV10-3, the J call TRBJ2-2, with 9 bases aligning to TRBD1. The germline V gene encodes CDR1 ENHRY and CDR2 SYGVKD. The V and J ends lost 4 bases and 5 bases, in that order; junction bases with no gene match: 8. CDR3 size: 16 residues. The CDR3 DNA sequence: TGTGCCATCAGTGGAACCGGGACAGGGCCAACCGGGGAGCTGTTTTTT. It encodes CAISGTGTGPTGELFF.

This clone showed up just a few times. The rearrangement joins TRBV6-1 to TRBJ1-3; possibly TRBD1 for D (5 bases). The V end lost 6 bases, the J end lost 7 bases, and 13 bases lay between the germline ends. The CDR3 is 13 residues long. CDR1 MNHNS and CDR2 SASEGT come from the germline V gene. The CDR3 DNA follows: TGTGCCAGCAGCTATACCGGGGGTAACACCATATATTTT. It codes for CASSYTGGNTIYF.

This chain links TRBV30 with TRBJ1-2, with D possibly being TRBD1 (5 bases). This CDR3 contains 13 residues. The V gene lost 5 bases and the J gene lost 4 bases, with 14 bases spanning the gap. CDR1 and CDR2 from the germline V gene are GTSNPN and SVGIG (reference sequence). The CDR3 coding sequence is TGTGCCTGGCAGGGTTTGGTAGGCTATGGCTACACCTTC. As protein: CAWQGLVGYGYTF. The full variable domain, with the rest looked up from reference TRBV30 and TRBJ1-2, is SQTIHQWPATLVQPVGSPLSLECTVEGTSNPNLYWYRQAAGRGLQLLFYSVGIGQISSEVPQNLSASRPQDRQFILSSKKLLLSDSGFYLCAWQGLVGYGYTFGSGTRLTVV.

In this sample, this clone turned up once. The chain carries TRBV29-1 and TRBJ1-1; perhaps TRBD1 as D (5 bases). The V end lost 4 bases, the J end lost 4 bases, and 13 bases lay between the germline ends. The CDR3 sequence is 13 residues long. Germline CDR1 reads SQVTM; CDR2 reads ANQGSEA. The CDR3 region is CSVVQTVGTEAFF. The CDR3 region has the DNA TGCAGCGTTGTCCAGACAGTGGGCACTGAAGCTTTCTTT.

The chain employs TRBV2 and TRBJ2-1; the D gene is possibly TRBD2 (5 bases). Germline V gene data show CDR1 as SNHLY and CDR2 as FYNNEI. V lost 10 bases, J lost 8 bases, and 15 bases lay in between. The CDR3 sequence is 12 residues long. The CDR3: CATAEVGDEQFF. The CDR3 bases are TGTGCCACCGCAGAGGTCGGGGATGAGCAGTTCTTC.

The chain employs TRBV19 and TRBJ1-5; unclear D gene. The CDR3 is 13 amino acids. Germline lookup yields CDR1 LNHDA and CDR2 SQIVND (reference sequence). Between the trimmed V and J ends, which lost 5 bases and 7 bases, there was a span of 12 bases. The CDR3 nucleotides read TGTGCCAGTAGTCGTACGGCGGGGCAGCCCCAGCATTTT. Its translation: CASSRTAGQPQHF.

V and J are TRBV2 and TRBJ1-3, with D uncertain. Germline CDR1 and CDR2: SNHLY and FYNNEI. This CDR3 contains 13 residues. V lost 3 bases and J 6 bases, leaving 9 bases between the germline ends. CDR3 DNA: TGTGCCAGCAGTGATTGGGGAGAAAACACCATATATTTT. This codes for CASSDWGENTIYF.

The chain is built from TRBV7-8 and TRBJ2-7; 7 positions agree with TRBD1. The V segment lost 1 base and the J segment 12 bases; nucleotides outside the gene matches: 9. CDR1 is SGHVS and CDR2 is FQNEAQ in the germline V gene. The CDR3 covers 13 residues. The CDR3 DNA sequence: TGTGCCAGCAGCTTAGAGCGAAGGGGACAGAGGTACTTC. Translation: CASSLERRGQRYF. The full variable domain, in which reference TRBV7-8 and TRBJ2-7 provide the parts outside the CDR3, is GAGVSQSPRYKVAKRGQDVALRCDPISGHVSLFWYQQALGQGPEFLTYFQNEAQLDKSGLPSDRFFAERPEGSVSTLKIQRTQQEDSAVYLCASSLERRGQRYFGPGTRLTVT.

This clone was recorded once. The chain recombines TRBV3-1 (or the pseudogene TRBV3-2) with TRBJ1-1; a possible D gene is TRBD1 (6 bases). The length of the CDR3 is 13 residues. CDR1 and CDR2 (germline): LGHDT, YNNKEL (reference sequence). The germline V and J ends were trimmed by 4 bases and 5 bases, with 11 bases remaining between them. CDR3 DNA: TGTGCCAGCAGCCCGAGGGGGGGGACTGAAGCTTTCTTT. It yields the protein CASSPRGGTEAFF.

The sample holds one count of this clone. The chain uses TRBV4-1 and TRBJ2-5; 9 bases line up with TRBD2. The CDR3 has 16 residues. V lost 4 bases to trimming and J lost 1 base; unmatched junction nucleotides: 7. Germline CDR1 and CDR2: MGHRA and YSYEKL. The CDR3, as DNA: TGCGCCAGCAGCCTCGTTAGCGGGGGAGGCCAAGAGACCCAGTACTTC. Translating gives CASSLVSGGGQETQYF.

The genes are TRBV5-6 and TRBJ2-7; 9 nucleotides align to TRBD1. The germline CDR1 and CDR2 sequences are SGHDT and YYEEEE. Trimming cost V 6 bases and J 2 bases; bases outside gene matches: 6. The CDR3 is made up of 14 amino acids. The CDR3 bases are TGTGCCAGCAACGGACAGGGGCCCGCCTACGAGCAGTACTTC. Encoded protein: CASNGQGPAYEQYF.

This chain links TRBV19 with TRBJ2-1; the D gene is possibly TRBD1 (6 bases). Germline V gene data show CDR1 as LNHDA and CDR2 as SQIVND (reference sequence). CDR3 length: 13 residues. V was cut by 6 bases and J by 2 bases, with 8 bases left in between. The CDR3 coding sequence is TGTGCCAGTAGAGGACAGCCCTACAATGAGCAGTTCTTC. Its protein product is CASRGQPYNEQFF.

This clone has a handful of counts. This chain uses TRBV5-1 with TRBJ2-2, with a weak D call TRBD1 (5 bases). The germline V gene has CDR1 SGHRS and CDR2 YFSETQ. V was trimmed by 5 bases and J by 7 bases, leaving 18 bases between them. This CDR3 has 15 residues. Here the CDR3 DNA reads TGCGCCAGCAGGAGCCAGGGTTGGTCAGTCGGGGAGCTGTTTTTT. Translated, it gives CASRSQGWSVGELFF.

V is TRBV19 and J is TRBJ2-3; TRBD2 aligns across 8 bases. CDR1 and CDR2 from the germline V gene are LNHDA and SQIVND (reference sequence). This CDR3 comprises 15 residues. With 4 bases clipped from V and 0 bases from J, the junction kept 3 bases outside the gene matches. Here the CDR3 reads CASSNSGGSTDTQYF. The DNA of the CDR3 is TGTGCCAGTAGTAACAGCGGGGGAAGCACAGATACGCAGTATTTT.

V gene TRBV10-2 combines with J gene TRBJ1-4; 9 nucleotides line up with TRBD1. The V segment lost 6 bases and the J segment 5 bases; nucleotides outside the gene matches: 4. The V gene's germline CDR1 is WSHSY and CDR2 SAAADI. The CDR3 is 14 residues long. The CDR3 DNA is TGCGCCAGCAGGGGACAGGGCGACAATGAAAAACTGTTTTTT. Translation: CASRGQGDNEKLFF.

The V call is TRBV12-3 or TRBV12-4, the J call TRBJ2-7; unclear D gene. Trimming shortened V by 5 bases and J by 2 bases, and 7 bases separated the two germline ends. This CDR3 comprises 12 residues. The CDR3 protein is CASSPLPYEQYF. The CDR3 bases are TGTGCCAGCAGTCCTCTTCCCTACGAGCAGTACTTC.

The chain carries TRBV2 and TRBJ1-2; tentatively, D is TRBD1 (5 bases). The length of the CDR3 is 14 residues. Germline loops: CDR1 SNHLY, CDR2 FYNNEI. V lost 1 base and J 4 bases, leaving 10 bases between the germline ends. CDR3 nucleotides: TGTGCCAGCAGTGAAGGGCAGGGCTTCTATGGCTACACCTTC. Protein sequence: CASSEGQGFYGYTF.

The V call is TRBV9, the J call TRBJ1-2; 9 nucleotides align to TRBD1. V lost 4 bases to trimming and J lost 4 bases; unmatched junction nucleotides: 5. Per the germline V gene, CDR1 is SGDLS and CDR2 is YYNGEE. This CDR3 has 14 residues. This CDR3 reads CASSTQGAGYGYTF. The CDR3 DNA is TGTGCCAGCAGCACACAGGGGGCGGGCTATGGCTACACCTTC. The whole variable domain, remainder taken from reference TRBV9 and TRBJ1-2, is DSGVTQTPKHLITATGQRVTLRCSPRSGDLSVYWYQQSLDQGLQFLIQYYNGEERAKGNILERFSAQQFPDLHSELNLSSLELGDSALYFCASSTQGAGYGYTFGSGTRLTVV.

In regard to this clone: A junction boundary mismatches the germline segment, possibly from a read error. This CDR3 is also generated by other DNA sequences in the sample. V usage is TRBV5-8 and J usage is TRBJ1-1, with D possibly being TRBD1 (5 bases). The CDR3 extends over 14 amino acids. Germline V lookup: CDR1 SGHTS, CDR2 YDEGEE. In DNA, the CDR3 is TGTGCCAGCAGTTTGGGGACGGGAAACACTGAAGCTTTCTTT. Translation: CASSLGTGNTEAFF. The complete variable domain, with remaining parts taken from reference TRBV5-8 and TRBJ1-1, reads EAGVTQSPTHLIKTRGQQATLRCSPISGHTSVYWYQQALGLGLQFLLWYDEGEERNRGNFPPRFSGRQFPNYSSELNVNALELEDSALYLCASSLGTGNTEAFFGQGTRLTVV.

This chain joins TRBV6-5 and TRBJ2-3; the match to TRBD2 covers 10 bases. Germline CDR1 and CDR2: MNHEY and SVGAGI. J gave up 3 bases and V 6 bases, and 3 bases lay outside the gene matches. CDR3 length: 14 amino acids. For the CDR3, the DNA is TGTGCCAGCAGATCGGGACTAGCGACAGATACGCAGTATTTT. The encoded protein is CASRSGLATDTQYF.

The chain carries TRBV9 and TRBJ2-5; a weak D match, TRBD1 (6 bases). V lost 4 bases and J 0 bases, leaving 19 bases between the germline ends. In germline, CDR1 is SGDLS, CDR2 YYNGEE. The CDR3 totals 17 residues. The CDR3 sequence: CASSSGGTGRNQETQYF. The DNA for the CDR3 is TGTGCCAGCAGCTCAGGAGGTACAGGGCGGAACCAAGAGACCCAGTACTTC.

The chain recombines TRBV19 with TRBJ1-1; TRBD1 might be the D (5 bases). The CDR3 consists of 12 residues. The germline V gene encodes CDR1 LNHDA and CDR2 SQIVND (reference sequence). V was shortened by 7 bases and J by 6 bases, with 12 bases between the two germline ends. In DNA, the CDR3 is TGTGCCAGTACCATGGGGGGGTCTGAAGCTTTCTTT. Translating gives CASTMGGSEAFF.

This clone was seen a single time. The J gene is TRBJ1-1, the V gene TRBV7-9, with D possibly being TRBD1 (5 bases). Trimming stripped 5 bases from V and 7 bases from J, with 11 bases between. CDR3 length: 12 amino acids. CDR1 is SEHNR and CDR2 is FQNEAQ in the germline V gene (reference sequence). CDR3 nucleotides: TGTGCCAGCAGCCCACCGACAGTTGAAGCTTTCTTT. It encodes CASSPPTVEAFF.